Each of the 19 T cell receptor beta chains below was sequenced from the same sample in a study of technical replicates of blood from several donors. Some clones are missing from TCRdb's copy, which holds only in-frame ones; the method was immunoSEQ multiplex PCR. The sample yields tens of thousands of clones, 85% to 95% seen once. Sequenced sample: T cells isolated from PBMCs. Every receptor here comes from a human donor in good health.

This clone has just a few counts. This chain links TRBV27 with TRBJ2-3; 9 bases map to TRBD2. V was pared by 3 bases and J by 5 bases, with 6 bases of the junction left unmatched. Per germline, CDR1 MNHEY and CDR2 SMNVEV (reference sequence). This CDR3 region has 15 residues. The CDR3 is CASSFRAGGGDTQYF. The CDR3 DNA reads TGTGCCAGCAGTTTTAGGGCGGGAGGGGGAGATACGCAGTATTTT.

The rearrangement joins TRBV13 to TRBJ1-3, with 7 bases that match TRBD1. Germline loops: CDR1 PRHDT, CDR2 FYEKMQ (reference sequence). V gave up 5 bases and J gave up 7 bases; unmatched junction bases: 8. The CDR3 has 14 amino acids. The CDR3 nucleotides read TGTGCCAGCAGCCCGCCGGGACAGTCTAACACCATATATTTT. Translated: CASSPPGQSNTIYF.

The CDR3 nucleotides are TGCAGCGTTGAACAGGGTCCGGCCACCATATATTTT. Translation gives CSVEQGPATIYF. This chain connects TRBV29-1 to TRBJ1-3, with D possibly matching TRBD1 (5 bases). The V and J ends lost 2 bases and 9 bases respectively, with 11 bases between them. The CDR3 extends over 12 amino acids. CDR1 SQVTM and CDR2 ANQGSEA come from the germline V gene.

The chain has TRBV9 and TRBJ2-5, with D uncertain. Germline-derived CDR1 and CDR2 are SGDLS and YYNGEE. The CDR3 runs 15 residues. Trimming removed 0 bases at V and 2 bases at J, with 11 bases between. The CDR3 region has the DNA TGTGCCAGCAGCGTAGGGTTCGGTGTTCAAGAGACCCAGTACTTC. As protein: CASSVGFGVQETQYF.

The CDR3 nucleotides read TGTGCCAGCAGTTGGGACAGGGGCTCTGGAAACACCATATATTTT. It yields the protein CASSWDRGSGNTIYF. The genes are TRBV28 and TRBJ1-3, with TRBD1 identical over 10 bases. The CDR3 runs to 15 residues. Germline assignment: CDR1 MDHEN and CDR2 SYDVKM. J was trimmed by 0 bases and V by 4 bases; bases with no gene match: 0.

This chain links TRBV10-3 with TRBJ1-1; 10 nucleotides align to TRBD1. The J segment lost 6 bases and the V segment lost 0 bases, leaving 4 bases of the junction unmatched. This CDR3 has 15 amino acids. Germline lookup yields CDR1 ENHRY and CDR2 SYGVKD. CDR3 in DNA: TGTGCCATCAGTGAGTCGACGGGACAGGGGTCTGAAGCTTTCTTT. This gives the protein CAISESTGQGSEAFF.

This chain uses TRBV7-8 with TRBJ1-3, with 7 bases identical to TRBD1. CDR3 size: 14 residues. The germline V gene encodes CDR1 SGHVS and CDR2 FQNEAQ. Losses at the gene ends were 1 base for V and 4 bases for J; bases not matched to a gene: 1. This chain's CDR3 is CASSLGTGGNTIYF. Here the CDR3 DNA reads TGTGCCAGCAGCTTAGGGACAGGCGGAAACACCATATATTTT. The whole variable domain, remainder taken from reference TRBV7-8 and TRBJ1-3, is GAGVSQSPRYKVAKRGQDVALRCDPISGHVSLFWYQQALGQGPEFLTYFQNEAQLDKSGLPSDRFFAERPEGSVSTLKIQRTQQEDSAVYLCASSLGTGGNTIYFGEGSWLTVV.

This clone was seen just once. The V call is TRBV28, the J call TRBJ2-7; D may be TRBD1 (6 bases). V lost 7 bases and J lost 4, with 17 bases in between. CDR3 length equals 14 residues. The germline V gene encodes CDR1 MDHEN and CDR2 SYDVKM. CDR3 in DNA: TGTGCCAGCACCCAGGGGCTAGCTCCGTACGAGCAGTACTTC. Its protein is CASTQGLAPYEQYF.

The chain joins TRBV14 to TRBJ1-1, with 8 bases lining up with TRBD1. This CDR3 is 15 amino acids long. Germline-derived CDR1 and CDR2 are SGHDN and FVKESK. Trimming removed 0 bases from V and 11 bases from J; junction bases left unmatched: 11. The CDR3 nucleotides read TGTGCCAGCAGCCAAGAGGGACAGGCGACGTGGCCTGCTTTCTTT. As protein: CASSQEGQATWPAFF.

The CDR3: CASSVPTGGTDTQYF. Here the CDR3 DNA reads TGTGCCAGCAGCGTCCCCACAGGGGGCACAGATACGCAGTATTTT. The V gene is TRBV13, the J gene TRBJ2-3, with 7 bases matching TRBD1. Germline loops: CDR1 PRHDT, CDR2 FYEKMQ (reference sequence). The V and J ends lost 5 bases and 1 base, in that order; junction bases with no gene match: 6. The CDR3 covers 15 residues.

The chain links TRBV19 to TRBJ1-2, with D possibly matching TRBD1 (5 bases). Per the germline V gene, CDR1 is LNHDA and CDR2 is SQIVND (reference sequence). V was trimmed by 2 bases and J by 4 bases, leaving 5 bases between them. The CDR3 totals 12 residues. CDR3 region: CASSIRGYGYTF. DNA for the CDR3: TGTGCCAGTAGTATAAGGGGCTATGGCTACACCTTC.

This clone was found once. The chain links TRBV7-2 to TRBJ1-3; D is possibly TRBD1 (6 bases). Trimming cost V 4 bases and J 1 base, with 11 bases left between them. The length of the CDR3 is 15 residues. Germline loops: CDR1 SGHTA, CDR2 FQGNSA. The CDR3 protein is CASSSQGLSGNTIYF. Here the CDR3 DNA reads TGTGCCAGCAGCTCTCAGGGGCTATCTGGAAACACCATATATTTT.

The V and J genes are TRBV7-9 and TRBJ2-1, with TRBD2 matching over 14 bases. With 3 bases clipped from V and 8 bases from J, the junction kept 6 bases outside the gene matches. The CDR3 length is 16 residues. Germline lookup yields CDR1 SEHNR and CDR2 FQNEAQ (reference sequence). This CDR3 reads CASSLGLAGEADEQFF. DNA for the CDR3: TGTGCCAGCAGCTTGGGACTAGCGGGAGAAGCGGATGAGCAGTTCTTC.

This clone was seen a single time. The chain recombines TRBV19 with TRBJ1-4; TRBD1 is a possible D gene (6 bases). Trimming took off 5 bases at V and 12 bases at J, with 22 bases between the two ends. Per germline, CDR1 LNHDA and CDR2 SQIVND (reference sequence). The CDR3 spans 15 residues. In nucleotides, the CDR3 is TGTGCCAGTAGTCGAGCACAGGGTGGGATAGAAGAACTGTTTTTT. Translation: CASSRAQGGIEELFF.

CDR3 sequence reads: CASSMTGTTEAFF. CDR3 in DNA: TGTGCCAGCAGTATGACAGGGACCACTGAAGCTTTCTTT. J is TRBJ1-1 and V is TRBV27, with 7 bases fitting TRBD1. V was pared by 5 bases and J by 4 bases, with 4 bases of the junction left unmatched. This CDR3 contains 13 residues. CDR1 and CDR2 (germline): MNHEY, SMNVEV (reference sequence).

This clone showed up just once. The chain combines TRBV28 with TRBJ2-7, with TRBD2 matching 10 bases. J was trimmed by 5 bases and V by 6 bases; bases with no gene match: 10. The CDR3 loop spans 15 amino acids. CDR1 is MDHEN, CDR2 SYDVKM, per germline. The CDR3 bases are TGTGCCAGCAGAGTCTCGCTAGCGGGAGTCCACGAGCAGTACTTC. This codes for CASRVSLAGVHEQYF.

CDR3 nucleotide sequence: TGTGCCACCCTGGGGTGGGGAGAAGAGACCCAGTACTTC. It yields the protein CATLGWGEETQYF. V gene TRBV2 combines with J gene TRBJ2-5, with D perhaps TRBD2 (5 bases). The germline V gene encodes CDR1 SNHLY and CDR2 FYNNEI. This CDR3 region has 13 residues. V was trimmed by 10 bases and J by 3 bases, leaving 15 bases between them.

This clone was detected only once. Here the CDR3 DNA reads TGTGCCAGCAGATCAACAGGGCTGGAGCCCCAGCATTTT. The encoded protein is CASRSTGLEPQHF. This chain joins TRBV7-9 and TRBJ1-5; weak D call: TRBD1 (6 bases). Germline V gene data show CDR1 as SEHNR and CDR2 as FQNEAQ (reference sequence). CDR3 length: 13 amino acids. V lost 6 bases and J lost 8, with 14 bases in between.

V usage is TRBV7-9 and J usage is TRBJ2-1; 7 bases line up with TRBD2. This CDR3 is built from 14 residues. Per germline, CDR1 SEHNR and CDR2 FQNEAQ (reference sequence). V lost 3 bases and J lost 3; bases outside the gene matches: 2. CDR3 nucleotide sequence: TGTGCCAGCAGCTTGCTAGCGGACTACAATGAGCAGTTCTTC. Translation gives CASSLLADYNEQFF.